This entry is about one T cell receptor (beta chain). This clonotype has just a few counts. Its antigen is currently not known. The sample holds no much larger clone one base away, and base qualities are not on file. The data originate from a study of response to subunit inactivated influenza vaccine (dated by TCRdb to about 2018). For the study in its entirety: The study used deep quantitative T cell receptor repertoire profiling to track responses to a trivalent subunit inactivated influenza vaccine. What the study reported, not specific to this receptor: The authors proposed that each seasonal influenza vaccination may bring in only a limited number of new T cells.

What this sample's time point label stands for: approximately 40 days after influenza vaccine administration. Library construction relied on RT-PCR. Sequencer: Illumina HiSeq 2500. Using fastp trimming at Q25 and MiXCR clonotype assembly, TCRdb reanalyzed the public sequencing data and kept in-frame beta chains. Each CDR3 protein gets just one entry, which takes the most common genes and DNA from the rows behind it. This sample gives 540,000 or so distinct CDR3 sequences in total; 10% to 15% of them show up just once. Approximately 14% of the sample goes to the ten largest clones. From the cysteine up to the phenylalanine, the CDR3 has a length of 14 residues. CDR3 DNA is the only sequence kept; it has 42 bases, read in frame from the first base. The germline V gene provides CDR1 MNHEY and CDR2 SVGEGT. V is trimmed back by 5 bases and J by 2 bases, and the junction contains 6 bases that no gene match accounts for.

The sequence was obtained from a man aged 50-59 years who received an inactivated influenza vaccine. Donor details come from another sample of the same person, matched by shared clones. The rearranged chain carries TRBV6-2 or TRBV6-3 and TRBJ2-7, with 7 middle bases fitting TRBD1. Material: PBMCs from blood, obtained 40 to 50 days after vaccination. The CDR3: CASSDRVLTYEQYF. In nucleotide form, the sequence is TGTGCCAGCAGTGACAGGGTCCTTACCTACGAGCAGTACTTC.